The 18 T cell receptor beta chains presented below share a single source sample, sequenced in a study of cytomegalovirus exposure and HLA in healthy donors (dated by TCRdb to about 2017). The method was the immunoSEQ multiplex PCR assay. A mixture of 60 forward primers for TCR Vbeta segments and 13 reverse primers for TCR Jbeta segments was used in the multiplex PCR. TCRdb mirrors the immuneACCESS table, restricted to in-frame sequences. Some clones are absent from its copies; in checked studies, under half trace to an unresolved V gene, and the reason for the others is unknown. In all, the sample holds about 150,000 clones, and 73% of those were seen once. Clones ranked in the top ten supply approximately 5.1% of the sample. Material for sequencing was PBMCs. These receptors all come from a woman younger than 35 in good health and CMV-seropositive.

This sequence joins TRBV19 and TRBJ1-1; 7 bases are shared with TRBD1. With V trimmed by 4 bases and J by 0 bases, 5 bases remained unmatched. This CDR3 comprises 15 residues. Germline lookup yields CDR1 LNHDA and CDR2 SQIVND (reference sequence). CDR3 sequence (DNA): TGTGCCAGTAGTACATTAGGGACAGTGAACACTGAAGCTTTCTTT. Translation gives CASSTLGTVNTEAFF.

This chain joins TRBV28 and TRBJ1-4, with 7 bases aligning to TRBD1. The germline V gene encodes CDR1 MDHEN and CDR2 SYDVKM. The V gene end was trimmed by 3 bases and the J gene end by 4 bases; junction bases not matched to a gene: 5. CDR3 length: 15 residues. The CDR3 DNA is TGTGCCAGCAGTTTCACACAGGGGCTTAATGAAAAACTGTTTTTT. Amino acids: CASSFTQGLNEKLFF.

The chain combines TRBV7-2 with TRBJ1-4; the match to TRBD1 covers 7 bases. CDR3 length: 15 amino acids. V shed 5 bases and J 4 bases; nucleotides not matched to a gene: 7. The germline CDR1 and CDR2 sequences are SGHTA and FQGNSA. The CDR3 nucleotides read TGTGCCAGCAGCAAGGGGGCAGGCTATAATGAAAAACTGTTTTTT. It encodes CASSKGAGYNEKLFF. The full variable domain, with the rest looked up from reference TRBV7-2 and TRBJ1-4, is GAGVSQSPSNKVTEKGKDVELRCDPISGHTALYWYRQSLGQGLEFLIYFQGNSAPDKSGLPSDRFSAERTGGSVSTLTIQRTQQEDSAVYLCASSKGAGYNEKLFFGSGTQLSVL.

The chain combines TRBV4-3 with TRBJ2-7; the D gene is possibly TRBD2 (5 bases). V was cut by 1 base and J by 3 bases, with 16 bases left in between. Germline CDR1 and CDR2: LGHNA and YSLEER. CDR3 size: 16 residues. CDR3 amino acids: CASSQGRPPGVYEQYF. In nucleotides, the CDR3 is TGCGCCAGCAGCCAAGGCCGCCCGCCCGGGGTCTACGAGCAGTACTTC.

This clone was seen only a few times. Here the CDR3 reads CATSREVSGDYEQYF. DNA of the CDR3: TGTGCCACCAGCAGAGAGGTTTCGGGGGATTACGAGCAGTACTTC. This chain connects TRBV15 to TRBJ2-7, with D perhaps matching TRBD2 (6 bases). Trimming removed 0 bases at V and 4 bases at J, with 13 bases between. Germline values: CDR1 LNHNV, CDR2 YYDKDF (reference sequence). The CDR3 extends over 15 amino acids. The whole variable domain, remainder taken from reference TRBV15 and TRBJ2-7, is DAMVIQNPRYQVTQFGKPVTLSCSQTLNHNVMYWYQQKSSQAPKLLFHYYDKDFNNEADTPDNFQSRRPNTSFCFLDIRSPGLGDTAMYLCATSREVSGDYEQYFGPGTRLTVT.

This chain uses TRBV11-2 with TRBJ1-1; 10 nucleotides agree with TRBD1. V dropped 0 bases and J dropped 7; count of bases not matched to a gene: 2. CDR3 length: 14 amino acids. Germline assignment: CDR1 SGHAT and CDR2 FQNNGV. The CDR3 protein is CASSLEGTGVEAFF. CDR3 in DNA: TGTGCCAGCAGCTTAGAGGGGACAGGGGTTGAAGCTTTCTTT.

The rearrangement links TRBV4-2 to TRBJ1-2, with unresolved D. The CDR3 length is 13 residues. Per germline, CDR1 LGHNA and CDR2 YNFKEQ. V lost 0 bases, J lost 6 bases, and 8 bases lay in between. The CDR3 loop is CASSQDRGNGYTF. The CDR3, as DNA: TGTGCCAGCAGCCAAGATCGGGGAAATGGCTACACCTTC.

This clone was counted once. The V and J genes are TRBV7-2 and TRBJ2-5, with TRBD1 matching over 7 bases. The J call may be incorrect, as the DNA end agrees better with TRBJ2-7. CDR1 is SGHTA and CDR2 is FQGNSA in the germline V gene. This CDR3 is 14 amino acids long. The CDR3 loop is CASSAQTGTDEQYF. In nucleotides, the CDR3 is TGTGCCAGCAGCGCCCAGACAGGGACCGACGAGCAGTACTTC.

The chain employs TRBV6-1 and TRBJ1-1; weak D call: TRBD1 (6 bases). CDR3 length: 15 residues. The ends were cut back, 6 bases at V and 0 bases at J, with 14 bases in the middle. Per the germline V gene, CDR1 is MNHNS and CDR2 is SASEGT. CDR3 in DNA: TGTGCCAGCAGCCAACGGACAGCCCTGAACACTGAAGCTTTCTTT. Its translation: CASSQRTALNTEAFF.

This clone was recorded only once. This chain connects TRBV9 to TRBJ2-1, with D possibly being TRBD2 (5 bases). Germline loops: CDR1 SGDLS, CDR2 YYNGEE. This CDR3 contains 13 residues. V lost 4 bases and J lost 1, with 6 bases in between. CDR3 sequence reads: CASSTGSYNEQFF. The CDR3 nucleotides are TGTGCCAGCAGCACGGGATCCTACAATGAGCAGTTCTTC.

This clone occurred once. The rearrangement joins TRBV9 to TRBJ1-1; a weak D match, TRBD1 (5 bases). CDR1 is SGDLS, CDR2 YYNGEE, per germline. V lost 3 bases and J lost 4, with 13 bases in between. The CDR3 sequence is 14 residues long. The CDR3 bases are TGTGCCAGCAGCGCAAACCCGGGGGTCACTGAAGCTTTCTTT. It yields the protein CASSANPGVTEAFF.

The chain is built from TRBV15 and TRBJ1-2; TRBD1 is a possible D gene (5 bases). CDR3 length: 13 residues. The germline V gene has CDR1 LNHNV and CDR2 YYDKDF (reference sequence). V lost 8 bases, J lost 1 base, and 11 bases lay in between. The CDR3 here is CATGRGYNYGYTF. CDR3 nucleotides: TGTGCCACCGGCCGGGGGTATAACTATGGCTACACCTTC.

The V gene is TRBV27, the J gene TRBJ1-1; D call uncertain. V was cut by 5 bases and J by 0 bases, with 13 bases left in between. Germline lookup yields CDR1 MNHEY and CDR2 SMNVEV (reference sequence). This CDR3 contains 15 residues. Here the CDR3 DNA reads TGTGCCAGCAGTCTGCCCGGGAGCTTGAACACTGAAGCTTTCTTT. Translated, it gives CASSLPGSLNTEAFF.

The CDR3 reads CASSVAGGGARNEQFF. As DNA, the CDR3 is TGTGCCAGCAGCGTAGCTGGCGGGGGGGCCAGGAATGAGCAGTTCTTC. The V gene is TRBV9, the J gene TRBJ2-1, with TRBD2 matching over 9 bases. The V gene's germline CDR1 is SGDLS and CDR2 YYNGEE. The CDR3 consists of 16 residues. With 0 bases clipped from V and 7 bases from J, the junction kept 8 bases outside the gene matches. Looking up the rest from reference TRBV9 and TRBJ2-1 gives the full variable domain: DSGVTQTPKHLITATGQRVTLRCSPRSGDLSVYWYQQSLDQGLQFLIQYYNGEERAKGNILERFSAQQFPDLHSELNLSSLELGDSALYFCASSVAGGGARNEQFFGPGTRLTVL.

The chain has TRBV6-6 and TRBJ1-1; D is undetermined. The germline V gene encodes CDR1 MNHNY and CDR2 SVGAGI (reference sequence). This CDR3 has 14 residues. V was shortened by 7 bases and J by 1 base, with 13 bases between the two germline ends. In DNA, the CDR3 is TGTGCCAGCACGATAGGTTCGGGGAACACTGAAGCTTTCTTT. Its translation: CASTIGSGNTEAFF.

There are a few counts of this clone. The chain combines TRBV28 with TRBJ2-7; TRBD2 agrees at 7 bases. The CDR3 is 11 amino acids. V shed 7 bases and J 10 bases; nucleotides not matched to a gene: 7. Germline CDR1 MDHEN, CDR2 SYDVKM. As DNA, the CDR3 is TGTGCCAGCACTTATCGGGGGGATCAGTACTTC. Protein product: CASTYRGDQYF.

CDR3 loop: CAWSAGTGDEKLFF. The CDR3 bases are TGTGCCTGGAGTGCCGGGACAGGCGACGAAAAACTGTTTTTT. V is TRBV30 and J is TRBJ1-4, with 8 bases aligning to TRBD1. J gave up 8 bases and V 1 base, and 6 bases lay outside the gene matches. CDR3 length: 14 residues. Germline V gene data show CDR1 as GTSNPN and CDR2 as SVGIG (reference sequence).

This clone has only one observation. The chain is built from TRBV7-6 and TRBJ2-7; D is perhaps TRBD1 (5 bases). The V end lost 1 base, the J end lost 3 bases, and 10 bases lay between the germline ends. This CDR3 spans 14 amino acids. In germline, CDR1 is SGHVS, CDR2 FNYEAQ. In DNA form, the CDR3 reads TGTGCCAGCAGCTTAGGCCCAGGGAACTACGAGCAGTACTTC. Translation: CASSLGPGNYEQYF.